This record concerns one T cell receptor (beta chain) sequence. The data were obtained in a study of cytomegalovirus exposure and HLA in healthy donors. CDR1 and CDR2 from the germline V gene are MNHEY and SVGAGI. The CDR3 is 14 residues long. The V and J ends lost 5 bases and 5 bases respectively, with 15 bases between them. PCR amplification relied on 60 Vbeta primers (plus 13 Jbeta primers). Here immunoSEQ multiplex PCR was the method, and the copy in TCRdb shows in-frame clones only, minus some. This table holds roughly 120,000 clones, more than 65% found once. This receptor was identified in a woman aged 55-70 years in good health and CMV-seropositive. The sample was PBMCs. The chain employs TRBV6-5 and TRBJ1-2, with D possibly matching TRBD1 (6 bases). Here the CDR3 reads CASSDQGSLYGYTF. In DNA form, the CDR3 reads TGTGCCAGCAGTGATCAGGGGTCACTGTATGGCTACACCTTC.